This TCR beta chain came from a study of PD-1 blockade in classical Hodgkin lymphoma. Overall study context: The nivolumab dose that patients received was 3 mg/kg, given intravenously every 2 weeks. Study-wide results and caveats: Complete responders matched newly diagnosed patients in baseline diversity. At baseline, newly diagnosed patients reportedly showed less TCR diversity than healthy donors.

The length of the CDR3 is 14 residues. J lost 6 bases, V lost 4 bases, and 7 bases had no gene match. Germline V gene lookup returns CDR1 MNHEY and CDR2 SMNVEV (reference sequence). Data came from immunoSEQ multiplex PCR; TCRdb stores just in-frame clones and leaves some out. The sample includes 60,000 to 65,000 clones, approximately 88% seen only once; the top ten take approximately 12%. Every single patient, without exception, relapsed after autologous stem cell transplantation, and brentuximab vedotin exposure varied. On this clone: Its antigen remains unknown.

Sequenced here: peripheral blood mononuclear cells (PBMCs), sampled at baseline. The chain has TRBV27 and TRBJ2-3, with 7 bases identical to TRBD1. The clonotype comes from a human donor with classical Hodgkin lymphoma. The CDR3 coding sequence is TGTGCCAGCAGTTCAAACAGGGGATTCGATACGCAGTATTTT. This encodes CASSSNRGFDTQYF.